This T cell receptor (beta chain) was sequenced during a study of neurological immune-mediated disorders. Study findings and constraints: No expanded-clone CDR3 amino acid sequence recurred across subjects, suggesting private TCR-beta repertoires.

Per sequencing run, 15-18 subjects together gave over 170 million TCR-beta sequences. TCRdb itself ran the 5' RACE reads through MiXCR, one entry per CDR3 protein. The sample holds over 55,000 distinct CDR3 sequences, about 10% seen once. The CDR3 runs 15 residues. After removal of 6 bases from V and 5 bases from J, the junction contained 7 bases not matched to a gene. This clonotype has a count of ten or more. Antigen specificity is unknown. Noted time point: longitudinal time-point 1 (baseline). It was from 2 million PBMCs stored at -80 C that the unsorted libraries were obtained. This clonotype was sampled from a male donor with HTLV-1-associated myelopathy (HAM/TSP). The rearrangement uses TRBV12-3 or TRBV12-4 and TRBJ2-1; 10 nucleotides align to TRBD2. The sequencing sample was made of PBMCs. The chain's CDR3 is CASSPSSGGDNEQFF. Written as DNA, the CDR3 is TGTGCCAGCAGCCCATCTAGCGGGGGTGACAATGAGCAGTTCTTC.